The rows below give T cell receptor beta chains drawn from one sample of a study of blood T cell repertoires in COVID-19. The assay was immunoSEQ multiplex PCR, and TCRdb's table has in-frame clones only and misses some. The table includes around 230,000 clones, over 80% detected once. The specimen sequenced was peripheral blood. The receptors stem from a man between 40 and 49 years old with acute or convalescent COVID-19. Each CDR3 is given with its conserved first and last residue. A D gene is named only where the DNA matches it firmly. Only part of the rows carry a size: once, few, many, or a class if the clone is expanded.

d_call: -; v_call: TRBV18; j_call: TRBJ1-5; clone_size: -; cdr3_length: 15; cdr3_aa: CASSLGSASNQPQHF; cdr3_nt: TGTGCCAGCTCACTGGGGAGTGCAAGCAATCAGCCCCAGCATTTT
d_call: TRBD1; v_call: TRBV29-1; j_call: TRBJ1-2; clone_size: -; cdr3_length: 13; cdr3_aa: CSVGTGNQGGYTF; cdr3_nt: TGCAGCGTGGGGACAGGGAATCAGGGTGGCTACACCTTC
d_call: -; v_call: TRBV7-9; j_call: TRBJ2-7; clone_size: -; cdr3_length: 14; cdr3_aa: CASSAVPEDSEQYF; cdr3_nt: TGTGCCAGCAGCGCGGTCCCCGAAGATTCCGAGCAGTACTTC
d_call: TRBD1; v_call: TRBV5-4; j_call: TRBJ1-2; clone_size: -; cdr3_length: 13; cdr3_aa: CASSLDGRGGYTF; cdr3_nt: TGTGCCAGCAGCTTGGACGGCAGGGGGGGCTACACCTTC
d_call: -; v_call: TRBV6-5; j_call: TRBJ1-2; clone_size: few; cdr3_length: 15; cdr3_aa: CASRLGRGGVYGYTF; cdr3_nt: TGTGCCAGCAGGCTCGGGAGGGGGGGTGTCTATGGCTACACCTTC
d_call: TRBD1; v_call: TRBV18; j_call: TRBJ1-2; clone_size: once; cdr3_length: 15; cdr3_aa: CASSPQGTGDPGYTF; cdr3_nt: TGTGCCAGCTCACCACAAGGGACAGGGGATCCTGGCTACACCTTC
d_call: TRBD1; v_call: TRBV19; j_call: TRBJ1-2; clone_size: few; cdr3_length: 14; cdr3_aa: CASSGGQGDYGYTF; cdr3_nt: TGTGCCAGTAGTGGAGGACAGGGGGACTATGGCTACACCTTC
d_call: TRBD1; v_call: TRBV2; j_call: TRBJ1-6; clone_size: -; cdr3_length: 17; cdr3_aa: CASTSEGAGQLNSPLHF; cdr3_nt: TGTGCCAGCACCTCCGAGGGTGCGGGACAGCTTAATTCACCCCTCCACTTT
d_call: TRBD2; v_call: TRBV29-1; j_call: TRBJ2-3; clone_size: -; cdr3_length: 15; cdr3_aa: CSVEEREGPTDTQYF; cdr3_nt: TGCAGCGTTGAAGAACGGGAGGGCCCCACAGATACGCAGTATTTT
d_call: -; v_call: TRBV12-3/TRBV12-4; j_call: TRBJ1-5; clone_size: -; cdr3_length: 13; cdr3_aa: CASSLLAGQSQHF; cdr3_nt: TGTGCCAGCAGTTTATTAGCGGGTCAGAGCCAGCATTTT
d_call: TRBD2; v_call: TRBV7-9; j_call: TRBJ2-1; clone_size: -; cdr3_length: 17; cdr3_aa: CASSLVTSGRLGNEQFF; cdr3_nt: TGTGCCAGCAGCTTAGTTACTAGCGGGAGATTGGGCAATGAGCAGTTCTTC
d_call: -; v_call: TRBV3-1/TRBV3-2; j_call: TRBJ2-4; clone_size: -; cdr3_length: 15; cdr3_aa: CASSQDEDSKNIQYF; cdr3_nt: TGTGCCAGCAGCCAAGATGAAGACAGCAAAAACATTCAGTACTTC
d_call: -; v_call: TRBV30; j_call: TRBJ2-7; clone_size: -; cdr3_length: 10; cdr3_aa: CAWGSYEQYF; cdr3_nt: TGTGCCTGGGGTAGCTACGAGCAGTACTTC
d_call: TRBD1; v_call: TRBV6-4; j_call: TRBJ1-2; clone_size: few; cdr3_length: 13; cdr3_aa: CASSRDRNYGYTF; cdr3_nt: TGTGCCAGCAGTAGGGACAGAAACTATGGCTACACCTTC